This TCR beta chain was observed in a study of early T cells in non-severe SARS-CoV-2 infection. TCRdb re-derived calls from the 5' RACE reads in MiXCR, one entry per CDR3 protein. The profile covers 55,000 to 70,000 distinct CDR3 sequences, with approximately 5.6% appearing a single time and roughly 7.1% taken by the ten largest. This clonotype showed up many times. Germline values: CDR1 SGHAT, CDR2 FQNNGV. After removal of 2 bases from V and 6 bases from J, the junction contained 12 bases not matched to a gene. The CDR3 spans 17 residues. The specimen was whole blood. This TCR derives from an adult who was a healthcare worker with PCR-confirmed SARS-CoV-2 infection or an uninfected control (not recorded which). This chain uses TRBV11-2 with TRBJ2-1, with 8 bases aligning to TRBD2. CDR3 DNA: TGTGCCAGCAGCTTATCAATACCAGCGGGAGTGTCCAATGAGCAGTTCTTC. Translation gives CASSLSIPAGVSNEQFF.